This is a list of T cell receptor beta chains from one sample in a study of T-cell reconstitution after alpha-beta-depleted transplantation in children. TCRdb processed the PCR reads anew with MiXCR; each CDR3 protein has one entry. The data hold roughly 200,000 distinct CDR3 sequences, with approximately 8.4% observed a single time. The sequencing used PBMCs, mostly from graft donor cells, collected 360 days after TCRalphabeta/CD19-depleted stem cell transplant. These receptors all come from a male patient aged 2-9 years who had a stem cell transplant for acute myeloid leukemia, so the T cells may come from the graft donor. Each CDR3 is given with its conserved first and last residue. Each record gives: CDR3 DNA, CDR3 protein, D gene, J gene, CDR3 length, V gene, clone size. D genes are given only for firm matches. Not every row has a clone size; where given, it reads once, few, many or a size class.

DNA: TGTGCCAGCAGCTTACTGGAGGGTGTGACGTACGAGCAGTACTTC; CDR3: CASSLLEGVTYEQYF; D: -; J: TRBJ2-7; length: 15; V: TRBV7-9; size: many
DNA: TGTGCTAGTGGTTTGGTATCGAGACTAGCTGAGACCCAGTACTTC; CDR3: CASGLVSRLAETQYF; D: TRBD2; J: TRBJ2-5; length: 15; V: TRBV12-5; size: many
DNA: TGTGCCAGCAGTGCATTTGGAGGAGAGGTTGAAAAACTGTTTTTT; CDR3: CASSAFGGEVEKLFF; D: -; J: TRBJ1-4; length: 15; V: TRBV25-1; size: few
DNA: TGCAGTGCTAGAGATCTGGCTAATCAAGAGACCCAGTACTTC; CDR3: CSARDLANQETQYF; D: -; J: TRBJ2-5; length: 14; V: TRBV20-1; size: many
DNA: TGCGCCAGCAGCCTAAAATCAGGGAACACTGAAGCTTTCTTT; CDR3: CASSLKSGNTEAFF; D: -; J: TRBJ1-1; length: 14; V: TRBV5-1; size: few
DNA: TGTGCCAGCAGCTTAGATATGCAACCAGACAATGAGCAGTTCTTC; CDR3: CASSLDMQPDNEQFF; D: -; J: TRBJ2-1; length: 15; V: TRBV11-2; size: once
DNA: TGCAGCGTTGACAAAGCGGGGAAAGAGACCCAGTACTTC; CDR3: CSVDKAGKETQYF; D: TRBD2; J: TRBJ2-5; length: 13; V: TRBV29-1; size: few
DNA: TGTGCCAGCAGCTTGTGGACTAGCGTTGAGCAGTTCTTC; CDR3: CASSLWTSVEQFF; D: TRBD2; J: TRBJ2-1; length: 13; V: TRBV7-9; size: many
DNA: TGCAGTGCTACAGTGGGACACTGGGGCAATCAGCCCCAGCATTTT; CDR3: CSATVGHWGNQPQHF; D: -; J: TRBJ1-5; length: 15; V: TRBV20-1; size: -
DNA: TGTGCCAGCAGTCTACGACAGGGTAAGGATCAGCCCCAGCATTTT; CDR3: CASSLRQGKDQPQHF; D: TRBD1; J: TRBJ1-5; length: 15; V: TRBV12-3/TRBV12-4; size: few
DNA: TGTGCCAGCTCACCACCGTCCAAGGGTCAAGGTGCTGAGACCCAGTACTTC; CDR3: CASSPPSKGQGAETQYF; D: -; J: TRBJ2-5; length: 17; V: TRBV18; size: few
DNA: TGCAGTGCTCCCTCTCTACGCACAGATACGCAGTATTTT; CDR3: CSAPSLRTDTQYF; D: -; J: TRBJ2-3; length: 13; V: TRBV20-1; size: many
DNA: TGCGCCAGCTCCACGGGGGAATTAACCGGGGAGCTGTTTTTT; CDR3: CASSTGELTGELFF; D: -; J: TRBJ2-2; length: 14; V: TRBV5-1; size: many
DNA: TGTGCCAGCAGCGGACACATTTCTTGCTTC; CDR3: CASSGHISCF; D: -; J: TRBJ2-1; length: 10; V: TRBV7-9; size: few
DNA: TGTGCCAGCAGCTTAGGCTGGCGGGCTGAAGCTTTCTTT; CDR3: CASSLGWRAEAFF; D: -; J: TRBJ1-1; length: 13; V: TRBV7-3; size: few
DNA: TGCGCCAGCAGCTCTGTAGCGGGAGATGAGCAGTTCTTC; CDR3: CASSSVAGDEQFF; D: TRBD2; J: TRBJ2-1; length: 13; V: TRBV5-1; size: -
DNA: TGTGCCAGTAGTATAGTTGCCCGCGGCGCCAATGAGCAGTTCTTC; CDR3: CASSIVARGANEQFF; D: -; J: TRBJ2-1; length: 15; V: TRBV19; size: few
DNA: TGTGCCAGCACCCCTAGTCGCCAAAGCAGAGAGACCCAGTACTTC; CDR3: CASTPSRQSRETQYF; D: -; J: TRBJ2-5; length: 15; V: TRBV11-2; size: few
DNA: TGTGCCATCAGAATCCCGGGAGACTACTATGGCTACACCTTC; CDR3: CAIRIPGDYYGYTF; D: -; J: TRBJ1-2; length: 14; V: TRBV10-3; size: few
DNA: TGTGCCAGCAGCTTAGACAGGGGGCCAGGGAATGAGCAGTTCTTC; CDR3: CASSLDRGPGNEQFF; D: TRBD1; J: TRBJ2-1; length: 15; V: TRBV7-9; size: few
DNA: TGTGCCAGCAGCGTAGAACCAGGGGGGATCGATCAGCCCCAGCATTTT; CDR3: CASSVEPGGIDQPQHF; D: TRBD1; J: TRBJ1-5; length: 16; V: TRBV9; size: few
DNA: TGCAGTGCCCTAAAGGACAACCAAGAGACCCAGTACTTC; CDR3: CSALKDNQETQYF; D: -; J: TRBJ2-5; length: 13; V: TRBV20-1; size: -
DNA: TGTGCCAGCAGCGCTACTACTAGCTCAAGCACAGATACGCAGTATTTT; CDR3: CASSATTSSSTDTQYF; D: -; J: TRBJ2-3; length: 16; V: TRBV7-9; size: many
DNA: TGCAGTGCTAGACGGGGGCGCGGAGAGACCCAGTACTTC; CDR3: CSARRGRGETQYF; D: -; J: TRBJ2-5; length: 13; V: TRBV20-1; size: many
DNA: TGTGCCAGCAGCCGTCGACTAGCCGGCAATGAGCAGTTCTTC; CDR3: CASSRRLAGNEQFF; D: TRBD2; J: TRBJ2-1; length: 14; V: TRBV4-2; size: many
DNA: TGTGCCAGCAGTTTTAGCGGCCTGACAGATACGCAGTATTTT; CDR3: CASSFSGLTDTQYF; D: -; J: TRBJ2-3; length: 14; V: TRBV12-3/TRBV12-4; size: many
DNA: TGTGCCAGCAGTTACTCTAACACTGAGCAGTTCTTC; CDR3: CASSYSNTEQFF; D: -; J: TRBJ2-1; length: 12; V: TRBV6-5; size: many
DNA: TGCAGTGTGACTCCGGGGGACCAAGAGACCCAGTACTTC; CDR3: CSVTPGDQETQYF; D: -; J: TRBJ2-5; length: 13; V: TRBV20-1; size: -
DNA: TGTGCCAGCAGTTTAGGGTTGCAGGGGAGCAATCAGCCCCAGCATTTT; CDR3: CASSLGLQGSNQPQHF; D: -; J: TRBJ1-5; length: 16; V: TRBV12-3/TRBV12-4; size: -
DNA: TGTGGTACTACCCCAGGCGGTTCGGCATCCTACAATGAGCAGTTCTTC; CDR3: CGTTPGGSASYNEQFF; D: -; J: TRBJ2-1; length: 16; V: TRBV6-1; size: -
DNA: TGTGCCAGCAGCCCTCCCTGGGGGTTGGGCACAGATACGCAGTATTTT; CDR3: CASSPPWGLGTDTQYF; D: -; J: TRBJ2-3; length: 16; V: TRBV14; size: few
DNA: TGTGCCAGCTCCCCGGCAGGGAAGGTTTACAATGAGCAGTTCTTC; CDR3: CASSPAGKVYNEQFF; D: -; J: TRBJ2-1; length: 15; V: TRBV12-3/TRBV12-4; size: many
DNA: TGTGCCAGCAGGCAACAGGGGGCAAACTATGGCTACACCTTC; CDR3: CASRQQGANYGYTF; D: TRBD1; J: TRBJ1-2; length: 14; V: TRBV12-3/TRBV12-4; size: few
DNA: TGTGCCAGCAGCCGGGGACTAGCGGGAGTTAGTGAGCAGTTCTTC; CDR3: CASSRGLAGVSEQFF; D: TRBD2; J: TRBJ2-1; length: 15; V: TRBV6-1; size: once
DNA: TGTGCCAGCAGTCGGGACAGGGGCTTAGGGGATACGCAGTATTTT; CDR3: CASSRDRGLGDTQYF; D: TRBD1; J: TRBJ2-3; length: 15; V: TRBV12-3/TRBV12-4; size: many
DNA: TGTGCCAGCAGCTTGGGTCCCGGACAGGATACGCAGTATTTT; CDR3: CASSLGPGQDTQYF; D: -; J: TRBJ2-3; length: 14; V: TRBV5-5; size: -
DNA: TGCGCCAGCAGCTTGGCCTTGGATGAGCAGTTCTTC; CDR3: CASSLALDEQFF; D: -; J: TRBJ2-1; length: 12; V: TRBV5-1; size: many
DNA: TGTGCCAGCTCACCACCTATCTCGTCAACTAATGAAAAACTGTTTTTT; CDR3: CASSPPISSTNEKLFF; D: -; J: TRBJ1-4; length: 16; V: TRBV18; size: few
DNA: TGTGCCATCAGTGCTACGCCCTCAAGGGGCTACACCTTC; CDR3: CAISATPSRGYTF; D: -; J: TRBJ1-2; length: 13; V: TRBV10-3; size: -
DNA: TGTGCCAGCAGCTCCGGGAGGGTAACCACAGATACGCAGTATTTT; CDR3: CASSSGRVTTDTQYF; D: TRBD2; J: TRBJ2-3; length: 15; V: TRBV7-9; size: many
DNA: TGTGCCACCAGCCCTAGACACCTCGGCAATCAGCCCCAGCATTTT; CDR3: CATSPRHLGNQPQHF; D: -; J: TRBJ1-5; length: 15; V: TRBV15; size: -
DNA: TGTGCCAGCAGCTCCTCTGGACCCCAGCATTTT; CDR3: CASSSSGPQHF; D: -; J: TRBJ1-5; length: 11; V: TRBV7-8; size: many
DNA: TGTGCCAGCAGTTTTAGGCAGGGGTATCAGCCCCAGCATTTT; CDR3: CASSFRQGYQPQHF; D: -; J: TRBJ1-5; length: 14; V: TRBV12-3/TRBV12-4; size: few
DNA: TGTGCCAGCAGAAAGACAGGGGGCGACTATGGCTACACCTTC; CDR3: CASRKTGGDYGYTF; D: TRBD1; J: TRBJ1-2; length: 14; V: TRBV6-1; size: -
DNA: TGCGCCAGCACACCTTTTAGCGGTAGCACAGATACGCAGTATTTT; CDR3: CASTPFSGSTDTQYF; D: -; J: TRBJ2-3; length: 15; V: TRBV10-2; size: many
DNA: TGTGCCAGCAGTTTGGACGTCCAAGGTGGAGCTTTCTTT; CDR3: CASSLDVQGGAFF; D: -; J: TRBJ1-1; length: 13; V: TRBV28; size: -
DNA: TGTGCCAGCAGTCCCGCCCGACAGGTTTCCTATGGCTACACCTTC; CDR3: CASSPARQVSYGYTF; D: -; J: TRBJ1-2; length: 15; V: TRBV12-3/TRBV12-4; size: -
DNA: TGCGCCAGCAGCTTGGCCAATCTTCAGGGGAATGAGCAGTTCTTC; CDR3: CASSLANLQGNEQFF; D: -; J: TRBJ2-1; length: 15; V: TRBV5-1; size: -
DNA: TGTGCCAGCAGCTCCTACAGGACAGTTCAAGAGACCCAGTACTTC; CDR3: CASSSYRTVQETQYF; D: -; J: TRBJ2-5; length: 15; V: TRBV7-6; size: few
DNA: TGCGCCAGCAGTGAGGGACTAGCGGTGTACGAGCAGTACTTC; CDR3: CASSEGLAVYEQYF; D: TRBD2; J: TRBJ2-7; length: 14; V: TRBV10-2; size: -
DNA: TGTGCCAGCAGTACCTCCCTACGGGAGCAGTTCTTC; CDR3: CASSTSLREQFF; D: -; J: TRBJ2-1; length: 12; V: TRBV12-3/TRBV12-4; size: -